These 30 T cell receptor beta chains were sequenced from one sample in a study of control samples from healthy donors and cancer patients. Sequenced by immunoSEQ multiplex PCR; TCRdb stores in-frame clones only, minus some. The sample lists about 70,000 clones, under 90% occurring once. The source material was blood. The receptor source for this set is a man in his fifties or sixties in good health.

Written as DNA, the CDR3 is TGTGCCAGCAGTAACAAAGAGACCCAGTACTTC. It codes for CASSNKETQYF. The chain couples TRBV6-6 to TRBJ2-5, with unresolved D. V lost 5 bases, J lost 3 bases, and 4 bases lay in between. The CDR3 extends over 11 amino acids. The germline CDR1 and CDR2 sequences are MNHNY and SVGAGI (reference sequence).

The chain uses TRBV11-3 and TRBJ2-7; D possibly corresponds to TRBD2 (5 bases). The CDR3 has 14 amino acids. V lost 3 bases, J lost 5 bases, and 14 bases lay in between. Germline CDR1 is SGHNT and CDR2 is YENEEA. The CDR3 nucleotides are TGTGCCAGCAGCTTTCAACGGGGTGGCCACGAGCAGTACTTC. Translation: CASSFQRGGHEQYF.

The chain has TRBV11-1 and TRBJ2-7; 8 positions match TRBD2. The V gene's germline CDR1 is SGHAT and CDR2 FQDESV (reference sequence). CDR3 length equals 12 residues. V gave up 3 bases and J gave up 7 bases; unmatched junction bases: 2. The CDR3: CASSLLAGEQYF. The CDR3, as DNA: TGTGCCAGCAGCTTGTTAGCGGGGGAGCAGTACTTC.

J is TRBJ1-2 and V is TRBV7-3, with D uncertain. The germline V and J ends were trimmed by 4 bases and 4 bases, with 16 bases remaining between them. Germline V gene data show CDR1 as SGHTA and CDR2 as FQGTGA. The CDR3 contains 15 residues. The CDR3: CASSSRTSGIYGYTF. As DNA, the CDR3 is TGTGCCAGCAGCTCTCGGACCTCTGGTATCTATGGCTACACCTTC.

The rearrangement joins TRBV7-6 to TRBJ2-7, with D perhaps being TRBD1 or TRBD2 (5 bases each). CDR3 length: 13 amino acids. Germline lookup yields CDR1 SGHVS and CDR2 FNYEAQ. V gave up 0 bases and J gave up 4 bases, with 7 bases separating them. The CDR3 DNA sequence: TGTGCCAGCAGCTTAGCGTGGGGGTACGAGCAGTACTTC. It is translated as CASSLAWGYEQYF. Together with reference TRBV7-6 and TRBJ2-7, the CDR3 gives the full variable domain: GAGVSQSPRYKVTKRGQDVALRCDPISGHVSLYWYRQALGQGPEFLTYFNYEAQQDKSGLPNDRFSAERPEGSISTLTIQRTEQRDSAMYRCASSLAWGYEQYFGPGTRLTVT.

The CDR3 sequence: CSVHDREGGTDTQYF. DNA for the CDR3: TGCAGCGTCCACGACAGGGAAGGGGGCACAGATACGCAGTATTTT. The chain recombines TRBV29-1 with TRBJ2-3; 7 bases agree with TRBD1. Trimming took 6 bases from V and 1 from J; bases not matched to a gene: 10. CDR3 length: 15 residues. The germline V gene encodes CDR1 SQVTM and CDR2 ANQGSEA.

The CDR3 DNA reads TGCGCCAGCAAGGTCGCTAACTATGGCTACACCTTC. Translation: CASKVANYGYTF. The V and J genes are TRBV10-1 and TRBJ1-2; D is unresolved. This CDR3 comprises 12 residues. Germline assignment: CDR1 WNHNN and CDR2 SYGVQD (reference sequence). Trimming shortened V by 7 bases and J by 0 bases, and 6 bases separated the two germline ends.

This sequence joins TRBV5-5 and TRBJ2-1; a possible D gene is TRBD1 (6 bases). In germline, CDR1 is SGHKS, CDR2 YYEKEE (reference sequence). V was pared by 1 base and J by 9 bases, with 20 bases between. This CDR3 comprises 16 residues. The CDR3 region is CASSLMNRVPVGEQFF. Written as DNA, the CDR3 is TGTGCCAGCAGCTTGATGAACAGGGTGCCGGTAGGTGAGCAGTTCTTC.

Notes on this clone: At the DNA level, this CDR3 is encoded by other sequences in the same sample as well. The chain recombines TRBV19 with TRBJ2-3; D is uncertain. V lost 2 bases and J lost 5, with 5 bases in between. The germline V gene encodes CDR1 LNHDA and CDR2 SQIVND (reference sequence). CDR3 length: 12 amino acids. The CDR3, as DNA: TGTGCCAGTAGTATAAACGAAGATACGCAGTATTTT. It specifies CASSINEDTQYF.

The rearrangement uses TRBV14 and TRBJ1-6; D remains ambiguous. Trimming left V 1 base short and J 0 bases short, with 10 bases between. Looked up from germline, CDR1 is SGHDN and CDR2 is FVKESK. CDR3 size: 17 residues. CDR3 region: CASSQAGSSSYNSPLHF. The CDR3 nucleotides read TGTGCCAGCAGCCAAGCGGGGTCGAGCTCCTATAATTCACCCCTCCACTTT.

This chain joins TRBV7-9 and TRBJ2-5; possible D gene TRBD2, 6 bases. This CDR3 is built from 15 residues. Per germline, CDR1 SEHNR and CDR2 FQNEAQ (reference sequence). V was shortened by 5 bases and J by 7 bases, with 20 bases between the two germline ends. CDR3 in amino acids: CASSPWGETDLTQYF. CDR3 in DNA: TGTGCCAGCAGCCCCTGGGGGGAGACGGACCTGACCCAGTACTTC.

The genes are TRBV2 and TRBJ1-1; TRBD1 matches 8 bases. Trimming cost V 3 bases and J 4 bases; bases outside gene matches: 7. CDR3 length: 15 amino acids. CDR1 and CDR2 (germline): SNHLY, FYNNEI. CDR3 nucleotides: TGTGCCAGCAGTGATCAGGGGGCTATTGGCACTGAAGCTTTCTTT. Translating it yields CASSDQGAIGTEAFF.

V usage is TRBV4-2 and J usage is TRBJ1-1; the D is unclear. V dropped 1 base and J dropped 0 bases, with 15 bases sitting between them. The germline V gene has CDR1 LGHNA and CDR2 YNFKEQ. The CDR3 is made up of 17 amino acids. For the CDR3, the DNA is TGTGCCAGCAGCCAAGGTTGGCAGGACCGTATGAACACTGAAGCTTTCTTT. This codes for CASSQGWQDRMNTEAFF.

The chain is built from TRBV7-2 and TRBJ2-5; TRBD2 agrees at 11 bases. The CDR3 has 16 residues. CDR1 is SGHTA, CDR2 FQGNSA, per germline. V lost 4 bases, J lost 5 bases, and 9 bases stayed unmatched. The CDR3 reads CASSSAGASGGETQYF. Here the CDR3 DNA reads TGTGCCAGCAGCTCAGCAGGGGCTAGCGGGGGGGAGACCCAGTACTTC.

The V gene is TRBV29-1, the J gene TRBJ1-3, with D perhaps TRBD1 (5 bases). Trimming shortened V by 5 bases and J by 2 bases, and 13 bases separated the two germline ends. The CDR3 is 14 amino acids. CDR1 SQVTM and CDR2 ANQGSEA come from the germline V gene. CDR3 in DNA: TGCAGCGTTCACACGGGGCCAGCTGGAAACACCATATATTTT. Translating gives CSVHTGPAGNTIYF.

The V call is TRBV14, the J call TRBJ1-1, with D unresolved. Germline CDR1 SGHDN, CDR2 FVKESK. The length of the CDR3 is 17 residues. The V end was cut by 2 bases, the J end by 4 bases, with 20 bases between. The chain's CDR3 is CASSQSPGHVTGTEAFF. The CDR3 DNA follows: TGTGCCAGCAGCCAATCCCCGGGCCATGTCACGGGCACTGAAGCTTTCTTT.

This chain connects TRBV6-6 to TRBJ2-1; no definite D call. The CDR3 length is 14 residues. Germline V lookup: CDR1 MNHNY, CDR2 SVGAGI (reference sequence). The V end was cut by 0 bases, the J end by 9 bases, with 12 bases between. CDR3: CASSYSDGVGEQFF. The CDR3 nucleotides read TGTGCCAGCAGTTACTCCGACGGTGTGGGTGAGCAGTTCTTC.

CDR3 amino acids: CASRPDGNYGYTF. CDR3 coding DNA: TGTGCCAGCAGACCGGACGGAAACTATGGCTACACCTTC. The gene calls are TRBV6-5 and TRBJ1-2, with D uncertain. Trimming left V 6 bases short and J 2 bases short, with 10 bases between. Per the germline V gene, CDR1 is MNHEY and CDR2 is SVGAGI. This CDR3 has 13 residues.

J is TRBJ1-2 and V is TRBV7-3; weak D call: TRBD1 (6 bases). The germline gives CDR1 SGHTA, CDR2 FQGTGA. The CDR3 spans 13 residues. With 2 bases removed from V and 7 bases from J, the gap between germline ends came to 11 bases. The CDR3 loop reads CASSLQTGSGYTF. In nucleotides, the CDR3 is TGTGCCAGCAGCTTACAGACAGGATCTGGCTACACCTTC.

The chain carries TRBV7-9 and TRBJ2-4, with 7 bases aligning to TRBD2. Per the germline V gene, CDR1 is SEHNR and CDR2 is FQNEAQ (reference sequence). This CDR3 contains 18 residues. V trimming: 1 base; J trimming: 7 bases; junction bases outside the gene matches: 16. DNA of the CDR3: TGTGCCAGCAGCTTAGATAAGAAGCGGGGAGACGTAAGGAACATTCAGTACTTC. Translation gives CASSLDKKRGDVRNIQYF. Variable domain in full (rest from reference TRBV7-9 and TRBJ2-4): DTGVSQNPRHKITKRGQNVTFRCDPISEHNRLYWYRQTLGQGPEFLTYFQNEAQLEKSRLLSDRFSAERPKGSFSTLEIQRTEQGDSAMYLCASSLDKKRGDVRNIQYFGAGTRLSVL.

The J gene is TRBJ2-1, the V gene TRBV19; 7 nucleotides line up with TRBD2. Germline CDR1 reads LNHDA; CDR2 reads SQIVND (reference sequence). V was clipped by 0 bases and J by 6 bases; unmatched bases: 5. The length of the CDR3 is 15 residues. The CDR3 bases are TGTGCCAGTAGTATAGATCGACTAGCTTTCAATGAGCAGTTCTTC. This codes for CASSIDRLAFNEQFF. The full variable domain, completed using reference TRBV19 and TRBJ2-1, is DGGITQSPKYLFRKEGQNVTLSCEQNLNHDAMYWYRQDPGQGLRLIYYSQIVNDFQKGDIAEGYSVSREKKESFPLTVTSAQKNPTAFYLCASSIDRLAFNEQFFGPGTRLTVL.

V is TRBV24-1 and J is TRBJ1-3, with D hard to call. Germline CDR1 reads KGHDR; CDR2 reads SFDVKD. This CDR3 has 14 amino acids. The V end lost 7 bases, the J end lost 1 base, and 10 bases lay between the germline ends. The DNA for the CDR3 is TGTGCCACCAGCGGCGGCGGATCTGGAAACACCATATATTTT. This encodes CATSGGGSGNTIYF.

The genes are TRBV15 and TRBJ2-5; TRBD1 might be the D (5 bases). Trimming removed 0 bases at V and 7 bases at J, with 15 bases between. This CDR3 region has 15 residues. CDR1 and CDR2 (germline): LNHNV, YYDKDF (reference sequence). The DNA of the CDR3 is TGTGCCACCAGCAGAGATCTAGGGGTCAGAGGGACCCAGTACTTC. Its translation is CATSRDLGVRGTQYF.

V and J are TRBV4-1 and TRBJ2-5; D might be TRBD1 or TRBD2, each matching 6 bases. CDR3 length: 16 residues. Between the trimmed V and J ends, which lost 5 bases and 0 bases, there was a span of 16 bases. CDR1 MGHRA and CDR2 YSYEKL come from the germline V gene. The CDR3 coding sequence is TGCGCCAGCAGCTGGACGAGGGGGGACTACCAAGAGACCCAGTACTTC. This codes for CASSWTRGDYQETQYF.

In its sample, this clone was seen once. The gene calls are TRBV6-5 and TRBJ2-7, with D perhaps being TRBD1 or TRBD2 (5 bases each). The CDR3 consists of 14 residues. Germline V gene lookup returns CDR1 MNHEY and CDR2 SVGAGI. V was pared by 8 bases and J by 1 base, with 15 bases between. The DNA for the CDR3 is TGTGCCAGCGTTCGGGACCTAACATCCTACGAGCAGTACTTC. Its protein is CASVRDLTSYEQYF.

This clone was seen once. The CDR3 nucleotides are TGCGCCAGCAGCCAAGCTGGTACTAAGGGGGAGCTGTTTTTT. It yields the protein CASSQAGTKGELFF. The chain links TRBV4-3 to TRBJ2-2; D is uncertain. Germline-derived CDR1 and CDR2 are LGHNA and YSLEER. Trimming took off 1 base at V and 8 bases at J, with 11 bases between the two ends. The CDR3 sequence is 14 residues long.

The chain links TRBV7-2 to TRBJ2-1, with D perhaps TRBD2 (5 bases). CDR1 is SGHTA and CDR2 is FQGNSA in the germline V gene. The ends were cut back, 5 bases at V and 7 bases at J, with 18 bases in the middle. CDR3 length: 15 amino acids. The CDR3 loop is CASSPAEVGFNEQFF. The CDR3, as DNA: TGTGCCAGCAGCCCCGCGGAGGTGGGGTTTAATGAGCAGTTCTTC.

The chain uses TRBV9 and TRBJ2-7; weak D call: TRBD2 (5 bases). Germline CDR1 is SGDLS and CDR2 is YYNGEE. The CDR3 extends over 12 amino acids. Trimming pared 0 bases from V and 4 bases from J, leaving 5 bases between. The CDR3 reads CASSVGGYEQYF. In nucleotides, the CDR3 is TGTGCCAGCAGCGTAGGAGGGTACGAGCAGTACTTC.

V is TRBV3-1 (or the pseudogene TRBV3-2) and J is TRBJ1-6; the match to TRBD1 covers 9 bases. With 0 bases clipped from V and 13 bases from J, the junction kept 13 bases outside the gene matches. The CDR3 runs to 17 residues. CDR1 and CDR2 (germline): LGHDT, YNNKEL (reference sequence). CDR3 sequence: CASSQDLADRGRSPLHF. The CDR3 DNA reads TGTGCCAGCAGCCAAGATCTAGCGGACAGGGGAAGGTCTCCCCTCCACTTT.

The chain is built from TRBV4-1 and TRBJ1-2, with 7 positions matching TRBD1. Germline values: CDR1 MGHRA, CDR2 YSYEKL. CDR3 length equals 17 residues. V was clipped by 2 bases and J by 0 bases; unmatched bases: 9. Here the CDR3 DNA reads TGCGCCAGCAGCCAACGGTTGGAGGGACAGACTAACTATGGCTACACCTTC. It is translated as CASSQRLEGQTNYGYTF.